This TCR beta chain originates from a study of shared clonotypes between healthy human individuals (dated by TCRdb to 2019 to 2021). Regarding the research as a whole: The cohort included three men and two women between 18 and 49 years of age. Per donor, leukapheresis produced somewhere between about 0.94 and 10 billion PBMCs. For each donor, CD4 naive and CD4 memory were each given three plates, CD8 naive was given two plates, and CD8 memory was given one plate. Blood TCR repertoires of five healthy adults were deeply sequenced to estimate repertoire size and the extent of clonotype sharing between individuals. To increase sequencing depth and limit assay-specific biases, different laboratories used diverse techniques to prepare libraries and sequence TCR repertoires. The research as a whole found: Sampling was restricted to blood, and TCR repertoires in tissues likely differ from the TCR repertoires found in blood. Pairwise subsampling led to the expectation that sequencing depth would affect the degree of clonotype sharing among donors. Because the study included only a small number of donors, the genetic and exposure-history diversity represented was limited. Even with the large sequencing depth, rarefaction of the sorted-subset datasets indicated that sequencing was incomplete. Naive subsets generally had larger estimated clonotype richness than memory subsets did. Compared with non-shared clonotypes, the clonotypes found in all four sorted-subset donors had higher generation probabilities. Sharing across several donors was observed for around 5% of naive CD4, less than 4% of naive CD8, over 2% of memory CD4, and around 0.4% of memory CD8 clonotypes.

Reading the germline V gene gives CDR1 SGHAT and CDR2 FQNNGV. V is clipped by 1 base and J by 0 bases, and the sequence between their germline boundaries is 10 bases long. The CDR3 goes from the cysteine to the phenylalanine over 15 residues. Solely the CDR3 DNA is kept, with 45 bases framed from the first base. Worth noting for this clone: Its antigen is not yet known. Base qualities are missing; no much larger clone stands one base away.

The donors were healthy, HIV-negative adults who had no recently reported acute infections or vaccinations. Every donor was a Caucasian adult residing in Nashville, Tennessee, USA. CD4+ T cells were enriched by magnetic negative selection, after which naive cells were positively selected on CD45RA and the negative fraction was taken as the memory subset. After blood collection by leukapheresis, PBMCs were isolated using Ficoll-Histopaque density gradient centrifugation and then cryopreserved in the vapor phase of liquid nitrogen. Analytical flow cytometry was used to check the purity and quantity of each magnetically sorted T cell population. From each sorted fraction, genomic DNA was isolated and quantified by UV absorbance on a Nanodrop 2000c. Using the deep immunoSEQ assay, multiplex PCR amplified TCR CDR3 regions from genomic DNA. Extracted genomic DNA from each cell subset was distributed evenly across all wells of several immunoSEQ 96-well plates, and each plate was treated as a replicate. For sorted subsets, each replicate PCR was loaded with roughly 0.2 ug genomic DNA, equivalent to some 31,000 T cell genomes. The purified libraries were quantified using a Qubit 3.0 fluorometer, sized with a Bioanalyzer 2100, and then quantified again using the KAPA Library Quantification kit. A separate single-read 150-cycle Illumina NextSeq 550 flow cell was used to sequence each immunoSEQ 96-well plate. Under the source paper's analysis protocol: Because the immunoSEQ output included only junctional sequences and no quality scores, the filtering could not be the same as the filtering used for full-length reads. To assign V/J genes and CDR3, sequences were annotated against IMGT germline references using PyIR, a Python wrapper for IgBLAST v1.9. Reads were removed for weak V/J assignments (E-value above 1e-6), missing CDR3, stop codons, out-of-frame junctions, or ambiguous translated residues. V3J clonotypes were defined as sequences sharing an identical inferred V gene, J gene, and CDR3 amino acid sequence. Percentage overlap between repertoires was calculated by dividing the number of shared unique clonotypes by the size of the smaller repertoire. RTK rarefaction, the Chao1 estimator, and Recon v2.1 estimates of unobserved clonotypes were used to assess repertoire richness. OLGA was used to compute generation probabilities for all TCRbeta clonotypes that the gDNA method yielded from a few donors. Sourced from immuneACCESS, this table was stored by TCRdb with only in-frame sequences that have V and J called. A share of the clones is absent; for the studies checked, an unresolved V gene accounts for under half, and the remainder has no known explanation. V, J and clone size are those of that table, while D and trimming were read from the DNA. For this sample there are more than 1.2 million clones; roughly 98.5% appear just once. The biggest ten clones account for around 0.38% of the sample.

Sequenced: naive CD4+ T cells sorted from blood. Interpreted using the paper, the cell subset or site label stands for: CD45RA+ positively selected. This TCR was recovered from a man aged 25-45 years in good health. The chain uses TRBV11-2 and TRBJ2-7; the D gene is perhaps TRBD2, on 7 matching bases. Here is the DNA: TGTGCCAGCAGCTTAGGGGCGGGGGCCTCCTACGAGCAGTACTTC. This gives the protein CASSLGAGASYEQYF.